What follows are 16 T cell receptor beta chains derived from one specimen sequenced in a study of cytomegalovirus exposure and HLA in healthy donors. The data were produced by immunoSEQ multiplex PCR, yet TCRdb's version contains in-frame clones alone and is incomplete. The repertoire holds about 130,000 clones, with 94% as singletons. The sequencing input was PBMCs. The receptors were sampled from a woman aged 18 to 35 in good health and CMV-seronegative.

The chain is built from TRBV6-5 and TRBJ2-4; D not resolved. Trimming stripped 6 bases from V and 3 bases from J, with 3 bases between. Per germline, CDR1 MNHEY and CDR2 SVGAGI. The CDR3 runs to 11 residues. The chain's CDR3 is CASSHKNIQYF. Written as DNA, the CDR3 is TGTGCCAGCAGCCACAAAAACATTCAGTACTTC.

CDR3 DNA: TGTGCCAGCAGCCGCTTAAGGACAGGGGAAGGTGAGCAGTTCTTC. Protein sequence: CASSRLRTGEGEQFF. The chain links TRBV9 to TRBJ2-1; 9 bases agree with TRBD1. This CDR3 has 15 amino acids. Germline V CDR1 and CDR2: SGDLS, YYNGEE. The ends lost 4 bases at V and 9 bases at J; junction bases unmatched: 11.

The chain uses TRBV4-1 and TRBJ1-2; no clear D gene. The V end lost 1 base, the J end lost 6 bases, and 15 bases lay between the germline ends. Germline loops: CDR1 MGHRA, CDR2 YSYEKL. The CDR3 contains 15 residues. The CDR3 coding sequence is TGCGCCAGCAGCCAAGTACAGCCCACGATGGATGGCTACACCTTC. As protein: CASSQVQPTMDGYTF.

The V gene is TRBV19, the J gene TRBJ1-6; 9 nucleotides align to TRBD1. V lost 5 bases, J lost 7 bases, and 9 bases stayed unmatched. The CDR3 length is 16 residues. Germline values: CDR1 LNHDA, CDR2 SQIVND (reference sequence). The CDR3, as DNA: TGTGCCAGTAGTGCCCCCGGGACAGGGCGAAATTCACCCCTCCACTTT. Translation gives CASSAPGTGRNSPLHF. Full variable domain (rest looked up from reference TRBV19 and TRBJ1-6): DGGITQSPKYLFRKEGQNVTLSCEQNLNHDAMYWYRQDPGQGLRLIYYSQIVNDFQKGDIAEGYSVSREKKESFPLTVTSAQKNPTAFYLCASSAPGTGRNSPLHFGNGTRLTVT.

This sequence joins TRBV5-4 and TRBJ2-3; 8 nucleotides line up with TRBD1. Germline trimming cut 4 bases from V and 7 bases from J; bases unmatched to any gene: 14. The CDR3 runs to 16 residues. Germline CDR1 reads SGHNT; CDR2 reads YYREEE (reference sequence). The CDR3: CASSISQGAGLNTQYF. The CDR3 bases are TGTGCCAGCAGCATCTCCCAGGGGGCGGGACTGAATACGCAGTATTTT.

Only one count was recorded for this clone. In nucleotides, the CDR3 is TGTGCCAGCAGTTCAACAGGGCTCGGAAACACCATATATTTT. Translating it yields CASSSTGLGNTIYF. The rearrangement joins TRBV28 to TRBJ1-3; a weak D match, TRBD1 (6 bases). Germline CDR1 reads MDHEN; CDR2 reads SYDVKM. V was trimmed by 4 bases and J by 4 bases, leaving 11 bases between them. The CDR3 sequence is 14 residues long. Full variable domain (remainder filled in from reference TRBV28 and TRBJ1-3): DVKVTQSSRYLVKRTGEKVFLECVQDMDHENMFWYRQDPGLGLRLIYFSYDVKMKEKGDIPEGYSVSREKKERFSLILESASTNQTSMYLCASSSTGLGNTIYFGEGSWLTVV.

This clone was picked up one time. The J gene is TRBJ1-2, the V gene TRBV18; no clear D gene. Germline CDR1 and CDR2: KGHSH and LQKENI. The length of the CDR3 is 14 residues. Trimming removed 2 bases at V and 4 bases at J, with 11 bases between. In DNA, the CDR3 is TGTGCCAGCTCACCAGACGTAGCCATCTATGGCTACACCTTC. This encodes CASSPDVAIYGYTF.

The chain is built from TRBV10-1 and TRBJ1-1; TRBD1 is a possible D gene (6 bases). V dropped 5 bases and J dropped 10 bases, with 14 bases sitting between them. The CDR3 has 12 residues. Germline CDR1 is WNHNN and CDR2 is SYGVQD (reference sequence). The DNA of the CDR3 is TGCGCCAGCAGTCTTCGTCAGGGGCCAGCTTTCTTT. The encoded protein is CASSLRQGPAFF.

This clone has a single count. The chain links TRBV5-1 to TRBJ2-7, with 8 nucleotides matching TRBD2. V trimming: 4 bases; J trimming: 3 bases; junction bases outside the gene matches: 6. CDR1 and CDR2 (germline): SGHRS, YFSETQ. The CDR3 spans 14 residues. CDR3 sequence (DNA): TGCGCCAGCAGCCCTTCCGGGGGGGACTACGAGCAGTACTTC. Its protein is CASSPSGGDYEQYF.

This rearrangement joins TRBV5-1 to TRBJ2-6; tentative D call: TRBD2 (6 bases). Germline CDR1 reads SGHRS; CDR2 reads YFSETQ. V lost 7 bases to trimming and J lost 2 bases, with 13 bases between them. This CDR3 is built from 15 residues. The CDR3 region is CASLPGGTGANVLTF. In DNA form, the CDR3 reads TGCGCCAGCCTCCCCGGGGGTACTGGGGCCAACGTCCTGACTTTC.

The chain carries TRBV7-9 and TRBJ1-4; D is possibly TRBD1 (5 bases). Trimming removed 7 bases from V and 5 bases from J, with 20 bases in between. Germline CDR1 reads SEHNR; CDR2 reads FQNEAQ (reference sequence). CDR3 length: 16 residues. Here the CDR3 DNA reads TGTGCCAGCAACCGGGACGGCGGAGGGGAAAATGAAAAACTGTTTTTT. This gives the protein CASNRDGGGENEKLFF.

The chain employs TRBV19 and TRBJ2-1, with TRBD1 matching over 8 bases. Germline V gene sequence: CDR1 LNHDA, CDR2 SQIVND (reference sequence). CDR3 length: 14 amino acids. J was trimmed by 6 bases and V by 6 bases; bases with no gene match: 7. CDR3 coding DNA: TGTGCCAGTAGCCCGACAGGGGCGGGCAATGAGCAGTTCTTC. Its translation: CASSPTGAGNEQFF.

The rearrangement joins TRBV23-1 to TRBJ1-5; the D gene is possibly TRBD1 (5 bases). TRBV23-1 is an ORF for which the function is uncertain. Trimming took off 3 bases at V and 5 bases at J, with 20 bases between the two ends. This CDR3 contains 17 residues. CDR3 bases: TGCGCCAGCAGTCAGACCACCCACGGGTTGGGGCATCAGCCCCAGCATTTT. Its protein product is CASSQTTHGLGHQPQHF.

The chain carries TRBV4-1 and TRBJ2-1; tentative D call: TRBD1 (6 bases). In germline, CDR1 is MGHRA, CDR2 YSYEKL. The CDR3 runs to 16 residues. V lost 1 base to trimming and J lost 4 bases, with 14 bases between them. CDR3 sequence reads: CASSQAERGIYNEQFF. DNA for the CDR3: TGCGCCAGCAGCCAAGCCGAGAGGGGGATTTACAATGAGCAGTTCTTC.

In this sample, this clone turned up once. V usage is TRBV28 and J usage is TRBJ2-7; D gene uncertain. The CDR3 consists of 11 residues. CDR1 is MDHEN, CDR2 SYDVKM, per germline. Between the trimmed V and J ends, which lost 3 bases and 5 bases, there was a span of 5 bases. As DNA, the CDR3 is TGTGCCAGCAGTTTCACAAACGAGCAGTACTTC. Its translation: CASSFTNEQYF.

The rearrangement links TRBV7-6 to TRBJ1-2; 9 positions agree with TRBD1. This CDR3 is built from 16 residues. Trimming cost V 3 bases and J 4 bases; bases outside gene matches: 9. Germline assignment: CDR1 SGHVS and CDR2 FNYEAQ. This chain's CDR3 is CASSFGTGRGGYGYTF. The CDR3 DNA follows: TGTGCCAGCAGCTTCGGGACAGGGCGAGGGGGCTATGGCTACACCTTC. The full variable domain, in which reference TRBV7-6 and TRBJ1-2 provide the parts outside the CDR3, is GAGVSQSPRYKVTKRGQDVALRCDPISGHVSLYWYRQALGQGPEFLTYFNYEAQQDKSGLPNDRFSAERPEGSISTLTIQRTEQRDSAMYRCASSFGTGRGGYGYTFGSGTRLTVV.